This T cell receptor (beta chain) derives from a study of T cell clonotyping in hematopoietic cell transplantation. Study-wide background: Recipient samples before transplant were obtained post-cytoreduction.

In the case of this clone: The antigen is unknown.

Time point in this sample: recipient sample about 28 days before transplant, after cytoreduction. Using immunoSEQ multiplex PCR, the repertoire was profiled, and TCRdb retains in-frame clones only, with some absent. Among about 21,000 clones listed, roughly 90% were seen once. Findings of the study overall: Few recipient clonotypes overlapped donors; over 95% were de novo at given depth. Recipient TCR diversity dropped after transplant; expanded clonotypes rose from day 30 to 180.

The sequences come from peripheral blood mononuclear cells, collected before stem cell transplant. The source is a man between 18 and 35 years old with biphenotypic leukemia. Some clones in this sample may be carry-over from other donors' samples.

This CDR3 is CASSFDSSTEAFF. CDR3 nucleotide sequence: TGCGCCAGCAGCTTCGACAGCTCCACTGAAGCTTTCTTT. The genes are TRBV5-1 and TRBJ1-1; D is perhaps TRBD1 (5 bases). The CDR3 totals 13 residues. Trimming left V 2 bases short and J 4 bases short, with 9 bases between. Germline V CDR1 and CDR2: SGHRS, YFSETQ.